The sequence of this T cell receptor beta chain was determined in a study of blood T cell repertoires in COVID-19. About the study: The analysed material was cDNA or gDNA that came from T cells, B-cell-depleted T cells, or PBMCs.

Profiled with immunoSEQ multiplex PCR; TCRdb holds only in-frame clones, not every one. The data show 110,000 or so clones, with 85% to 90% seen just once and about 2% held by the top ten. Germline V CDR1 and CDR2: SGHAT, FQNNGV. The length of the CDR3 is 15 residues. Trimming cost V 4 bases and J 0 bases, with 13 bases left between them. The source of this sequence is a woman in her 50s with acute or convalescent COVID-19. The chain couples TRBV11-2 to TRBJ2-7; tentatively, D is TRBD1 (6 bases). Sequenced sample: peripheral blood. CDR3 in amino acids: CASSSWDMSSYEQYF. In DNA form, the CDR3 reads TGTGCCAGCAGCTCATGGGACATGTCCTCCTACGAGCAGTACTTC. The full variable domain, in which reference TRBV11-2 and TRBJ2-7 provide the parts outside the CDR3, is EAGVAQSPRYKIIEKRQSVAFWCNPISGHATLYWYQQILGQGPKLLIQFQNNGVVDDSQLPKDRFSAERLKGVDSTLKIQPAKLEDSAVYLCASSSWDMSSYEQYFGPGTRLTVT.